These 2 T cell receptor beta chains originate from one sample sequenced in a study of cytomegalovirus exposure and HLA in healthy donors. TCRdb's copy holds only in-frame clones and misses some; the assay was immunoSEQ multiplex PCR. The top ten clones hold roughly 1.2% of a sample with about 63,000 clones, 89% of them seen once. Material for sequencing was PBMCs. The receptors were sampled from a woman younger than 35 in good health and CMV-seronegative.

In DNA, the CDR3 is TGTGCCAGCAGACGGACAGGTAGCACAGATACGCAGTATTTT. Residues: CASRRTGSTDTQYF. The chain has TRBV6-1 and TRBJ2-3; the match to TRBD1 covers 7 bases. CDR1 and CDR2 from the germline V gene are MNHNS and SASEGT. Trimming at V came to 6 bases and at J to 0 bases, leaving 3 bases not matched to a gene. This CDR3 is built from 14 residues.

This chain joins TRBV7-9 and TRBJ2-2; 11 nucleotides match TRBD1. V lost 5 bases, J lost 5 bases, and 4 bases stayed unmatched. There are 15 residues in the CDR3. Germline V CDR1 and CDR2: SEHNR, FQNEAQ (reference sequence). The CDR3 region has the DNA TGTGCCAGCAGCCCCCGGGACAGGGGGACCGGGGAGCTGTTTTTT. Its protein is CASSPRDRGTGELFF.